This TCR beta chain was captured by sequencing in a study of blood T cell repertoires in COVID-19. This CDR3 spans 12 amino acids. CDR1 WSHSY and CDR2 SAAADI come from the germline V gene. The count of this clone is one. TCRdb keeps only in-frame clones here, not all; method: immunoSEQ multiplex PCR. The sample lists some 160,000 clones, approximately 90% seen once, with roughly 2.1% in the top ten. The clonotype was recovered from a man aged 18 to 29 with acute or convalescent COVID-19. This chain connects TRBV10-2 to TRBJ2-5; no clear D. TRBJ2-7 matches the DNA end more closely, so the J call is doubtful. Material for sequencing was peripheral blood. This CDR3 reads CASAVTVYEQYF. CDR3 in DNA: TGCGCCAGCGCAGTGACTGTCTACGAGCAGTACTTC.